A selection of T cell receptor beta chains follows, all from one sample in a study of T cells in Graves' hyperthyroidism and ophthalmopathy. In TCRdb, the multiplex PCR reads were re-called with MiXCR into one record per CDR3 protein. The table shows a few hundred thousand distinct CDR3 sequences, with around 14% occurring only once. The sequencing input was blood. The receptors shown here come from a woman between 25 and 40 years old with Graves' hyperthyroidism. The CDR3 runs from the conserved cysteine through the conserved F or W. D genes are given only for firm matches. The listing skips clone size in some rows; elsewhere it reads once, few, many or a size class.

CDR3aa	CDR3nt	j_gene	abundance	d_gene	v_gene
CASSPWTSGTYNEQFF	TGTGCCAGCAGCCCCTGGACTAGCGGCACCTACAATGAGCAGTTCTTC	TRBJ2-1	.	TRBD2	TRBV4-2
CASSSAVGETQYF	TGTGCCAGCAGCTCGGCGGTGGGTGAGACCCAGTACTTC	TRBJ2-5	many	.	TRBV12-3/TRBV12-4
CASRDDRAMNTEAFF	TGCGCCAGCAGGGATGACAGAGCGATGAACACTGAAGCTTTCTTT	TRBJ1-1	.	.	TRBV5-1
CASDRDFQETQYF	TGTGCCAGCGACAGGGACTTCCAAGAGACCCAGTACTTC	TRBJ2-5	many	.	TRBV2
CSAANRGESMNTEAFF	TGCAGTGCAGCTAACAGGGGGGAATCCATGAACACTGAAGCTTTCTTT	TRBJ1-1	many	TRBD1	TRBV20-1
CASSLGTGDGNTIYF	TGTGCCAGCAGCTTGGGTACAGGGGACGGAAACACCATATATTTT	TRBJ1-3	.	TRBD1	TRBV5-6
CASSQGGSYNSPLHF	TGTGCCAGCAGCCAAGGAGGCAGCTATAATTCACCCCTCCACTTT	TRBJ1-6	.	.	TRBV7-9
CSVEDRYSTDTQYF	TGCAGCGTTGAAGATAGGTACAGCACAGATACGCAGTATTTT	TRBJ2-3	.	.	TRBV29-1
CASSFTQGQNIQYF	TGTGCCAGCAGCTTTACCCAGGGGCAAAACATTCAGTACTTC	TRBJ2-4	.	.	TRBV5-5
CASSRKMWMGDNSNQPQHF	TGTGCCAGCAGCCGGAAAATGTGGATGGGGGACAATAGCAATCAGCCCCAGCATTTT	TRBJ1-5	many	.	TRBV5-5
CASSRLTGTIDEQFF	TGTGCCAGCAGTCGTCTAACCGGGACAATCGATGAGCAGTTCTTC	TRBJ2-1	.	.	TRBV28
CSALSGTGAGANVLTF	TGCAGTGCCCTATCCGGGACAGGGGCTGGGGCCAACGTCCTGACTTTC	TRBJ2-6	.	TRBD1	TRBV20-1
CASSIESGRKNEQYF	TGCGCCAGCAGCATCGAGAGCGGGAGGAAGAACGAGCAGTACTTC	TRBJ2-7	many	TRBD2	TRBV5-1
CASHQPDTTGKAFF	TGTGCCAGCCACCAGCCGGACACAACGGGGAAAGCTTTCTTT	TRBJ1-1	many	.	TRBV28
CSVGGARSSHEQYF	TGCAGCGTTGGGGGGGCGCGCAGCAGCCACGAGCAGTACTTC	TRBJ2-7	.	.	TRBV29-1
CASSTTGSLGQPQHF	TGTGCCAGCAGTACCACAGGTAGCCTTGGGCAGCCCCAGCATTTT	TRBJ1-5	.	.	TRBV2
CSARDHVRGRTEAFF	TGCAGTGCTAGAGATCATGTCAGGGGGAGGACTGAAGCTTTCTTT	TRBJ1-1	many	TRBD1	TRBV20-1
CASSLSSPTNHNEQFF	TGTGCCAGCAGCTTATCGAGCCCAACCAACCACAATGAGCAGTTCTTC	TRBJ2-1	many	.	TRBV7-6
CASNPLQGSNEQYF	TGTGCCAGCAACCCACTACAGGGATCCAACGAGCAGTACTTC	TRBJ2-7	many	.	TRBV27
CASRGGSSGNTIYF	TGTGCCAGCAGGGGGGGTTCCTCTGGAAACACCATATATTTT	TRBJ1-3	many	.	TRBV12-3/TRBV12-4
CASSSASGLAGGTDTQYF	TGTGCCAGCAGCTCCGCGTCGGGACTAGCGGGAGGCACAGATACGCAGTATTTT	TRBJ2-3	.	TRBD2	TRBV11-2
CAWSDASPGGEKLFF	TGTGCCTGGAGTGATGCATCCCCAGGAGGTGAAAAACTGTTTTTT	TRBJ1-4	many	.	TRBV30
CASSEARGTETQYF	TGTGCCAGCAGTGAAGCAAGGGGGACAGAGACCCAGTACTTC	TRBJ2-5	.	.	TRBV2